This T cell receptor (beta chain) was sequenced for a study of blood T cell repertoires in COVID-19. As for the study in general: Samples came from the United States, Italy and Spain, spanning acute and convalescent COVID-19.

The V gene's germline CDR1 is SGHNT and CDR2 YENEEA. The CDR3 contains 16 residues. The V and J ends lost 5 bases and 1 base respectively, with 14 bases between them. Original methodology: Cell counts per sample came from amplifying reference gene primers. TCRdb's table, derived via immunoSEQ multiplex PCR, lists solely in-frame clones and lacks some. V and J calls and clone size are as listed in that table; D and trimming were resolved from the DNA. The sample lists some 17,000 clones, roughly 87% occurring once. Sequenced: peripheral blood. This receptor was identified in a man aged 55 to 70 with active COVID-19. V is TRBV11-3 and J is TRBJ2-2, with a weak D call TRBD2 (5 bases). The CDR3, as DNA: TGTGCCAGCAGCCAGACGGGATGGCTGAACACCGGGGAGCTGTTTTTT. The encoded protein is CASSQTGWLNTGELFF. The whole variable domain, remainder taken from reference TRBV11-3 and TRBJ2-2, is EAGVVQSPRYKIIEKKQPVAFWCNPISGHNTLYWYLQNLGQGPELLIRYENEEAVDDSQLPKDRFSAERLKGVDSTLKIQPAELGDSAVYLCASSQTGWLNTGELFFGEGSRLTVL.